The 18 T cell receptor beta chains reported below all come from one sample, sequenced in a study of blood T cell repertoires in COVID-19. Some clones are missing from TCRdb's copy, which holds only in-frame ones; the method was immunoSEQ multiplex PCR. The sample has about 430,000 clones; approximately 92% are singletons. The sequenced material came from PBMCs or T cells enriched from blood (not recorded which). The receptors shown here come from a man aged 25 to 40 who had recovered from COVID-19.

The chain carries TRBV28 and TRBJ1-4; possible D gene TRBD1, 5 bases. CDR3 length: 14 residues. Germline CDR1 and CDR2: MDHEN and SYDVKM. Trimming removed 5 bases from V and 8 bases from J, with 15 bases in between. The CDR3 loop reads CASSQGGELEKLFF. The CDR3 region has the DNA TGTGCCAGCAGTCAGGGCGGGGAGTTGGAAAAACTGTTTTTT.

This chain joins TRBV27 and TRBJ2-5; perhaps TRBD1 as D (6 bases). The CDR3 is 14 residues long. The germline CDR1 and CDR2 sequences are MNHEY and SMNVEV (reference sequence). The V end lost 5 bases, the J end lost 5 bases, and 15 bases lay between the germline ends. The chain's CDR3 is CASSDFRGGETQYF. Here the CDR3 DNA reads TGTGCCAGCAGTGATTTCAGGGGTGGGGAGACCCAGTACTTC.

This clone turned up a few times. The CDR3 region is CASRWGQAGGRETQYF. CDR3 DNA sequence: TGTGCCAGCAGATGGGGACAGGCCGGGGGCAGGGAGACCCAGTACTTC. The chain recombines TRBV5-6 with TRBJ2-5; 8 bases match TRBD1. In germline, CDR1 is SGHDT, CDR2 YYEEEE. V dropped 5 bases and J dropped 5; count of bases not matched to a gene: 14. This CDR3 has 16 amino acids.

V and J are TRBV6-2 or TRBV6-3 and TRBJ2-2; a weak D match, TRBD2 (5 bases). From germline, CDR1 is MNHEY and CDR2 SVGEGT. With 2 bases removed from V and 0 bases from J, the gap between germline ends came to 10 bases. The CDR3 length is 16 residues. The CDR3 loop is CASSYPPGSNTGELFF. CDR3 bases: TGTGCCAGCAGTTACCCGCCGGGGTCGAACACCGGGGAGCTGTTTTTT.

The chain couples TRBV28 to TRBJ1-3, with a possible D match to TRBD1 (5 bases). The V end lost 11 bases, the J end lost 4 bases, and 15 bases lay between the germline ends. Germline assignment: CDR1 MDHEN and CDR2 SYDVKM. The CDR3 totals 13 residues. CDR3 in DNA: TGTGCCGTCCAGGGTCGCCCAGGAAACACCATATATTTT. It encodes CAVQGRPGNTIYF. Filled out from reference TRBV28 and TRBJ1-3, the complete variable domain reads DVKVTQSSRYLVKRTGEKVFLECVQDMDHENMFWYRQDPGLGLRLIYFSYDVKMKEKGDIPEGYSVSREKKERFSLILESASTNQTSMYLCAVQGRPGNTIYFGEGSWLTVV.

The chain uses TRBV10-3 and TRBJ2-7; 10 bases align to TRBD2. Germline loops: CDR1 ENHRY, CDR2 SYGVKD. The J segment lost 3 bases and the V segment lost 4 bases, leaving 3 bases of the junction unmatched. The CDR3 consists of 14 residues. CDR3 nucleotide sequence: TGTGCCATCAGTGGTCTAGCGGGAGTCTACGAGCAGTACTTC. Its translation: CAISGLAGVYEQYF.

The J gene is TRBJ2-2, the V gene TRBV2, with 12 nucleotides matching TRBD2. The CDR3 extends over 15 amino acids. With 6 bases clipped from V and 3 bases from J, the junction kept 2 bases outside the gene matches. CDR1 is SNHLY and CDR2 is FYNNEI in the germline V gene. The CDR3 loop is CASRRLAGDTGELFF. CDR3 nucleotides: TGTGCCAGCAGAAGACTAGCGGGAGACACCGGGGAGCTGTTTTTT.

The J gene is TRBJ2-1, the V gene TRBV7-3; 9 positions agree with TRBD1. Unmatched junction bases numbered 2, after V lost 0 bases and J lost 8 bases. The CDR3 consists of 14 residues. Germline CDR1 SGHTA, CDR2 FQGTGA. CDR3 DNA: TGTGCCAGCAGCTTAACACAGGGGGCACATGAGCAGTTCTTC. Translated, it gives CASSLTQGAHEQFF. The full variable domain, completed using reference TRBV7-3 and TRBJ2-1, is GAGVSQTPSNKVTEKGKYVELRCDPISGHTALYWYRQSLGQGPEFLIYFQGTGAADDSGLPNDRFFAVRPEGSVSTLKIQRTERGDSAVYLCASSLTQGAHEQFFGPGTRLTVL.

The chain combines TRBV12-5 with TRBJ2-1, with 7 bases aligning to TRBD2. Trimming at V came to 0 bases and at J to 12 bases, leaving 5 bases not matched to a gene. CDR1 and CDR2 from the germline V gene are LGHNT and FRNRAP. The CDR3 contains 13 residues. The CDR3 DNA reads TGTGCTAGTGGTTTGGTAACGGGGGGAAGGCAGTTCTTC. This encodes CASGLVTGGRQFF. Supplemented by reference TRBV12-5 and TRBJ2-1, the full variable domain reads DARVTQTPRHKVTEMGQEVTMRCQPILGHNTVFWYRQTMMQGLELLAYFRNRAPLDDSGMPKDRFSAEMPDATLATLKIQPSEPRDSAVYFCASGLVTGGRQFFGPGTRLTVL.

The sample holds one count of this clone. The chain carries TRBV11-1 and TRBJ1-1; no firm D call. CDR3 size: 15 residues. The V and J ends lost 5 bases and 1 base respectively, with 14 bases between them. Germline assignment: CDR1 SGHAT and CDR2 FQDESV (reference sequence). The CDR3 nucleotides read TGTGCCAGCAGCGGGAGTGGCCGGACGAACACTGAAGCTTTCTTT. This gives the protein CASSGSGRTNTEAFF.

V gene TRBV30 combines with J gene TRBJ1-2; 7 bases align to TRBD1. V lost 2 bases to trimming and J lost 2 bases; unmatched junction nucleotides: 2. CDR1 is GTSNPN, CDR2 SVGIG, per germline (reference sequence). The CDR3 sequence is 13 residues long. CDR3 in DNA: TGTGCCTGGAGTAGACAGGGCAACTATGGCTACACCTTC. Encoded protein: CAWSRQGNYGYTF.

The chain couples TRBV28 to TRBJ1-5; no reliable D call. CDR1 is MDHEN, CDR2 SYDVKM, per germline. V was shortened by 7 bases and J by 0 bases, with 4 bases between the two germline ends. The CDR3 sequence is 12 residues long. CDR3 residues: CASTDSNQPQHF. The CDR3 coding sequence is TGTGCCAGCACAGATAGCAATCAGCCCCAGCATTTT.

The chain joins TRBV19 to TRBJ2-2, with a weak D call TRBD2 (5 bases). The germline V gene has CDR1 LNHDA and CDR2 SQIVND (reference sequence). This CDR3 has 15 residues. Trimming cost V 3 bases and J 0 bases, with 8 bases left between them. The CDR3 spells CASSILATNTGELFF. CDR3 DNA sequence: TGTGCCAGTAGTATCTTAGCGACGAACACCGGGGAGCTGTTTTTT.

The chain links TRBV6-2 or TRBV6-3 to TRBJ1-5; TRBD1 might be the D (6 bases). This CDR3 is built from 15 residues. In germline, CDR1 is MNHEY, CDR2 SVGEGT. Trimming stripped 5 bases from V and 6 bases from J, with 17 bases between. The CDR3 DNA follows: TGTGCCAGCAGTGGGGGCAGTGTGCTGGGTCAGCCCCAGCATTTT. Its protein product is CASSGGSVLGQPQHF.

The chain employs TRBV2 and TRBJ2-1; 9 bases are shared with TRBD2. Germline V CDR1 and CDR2: SNHLY, FYNNEI. This CDR3 spans 13 amino acids. V lost 8 bases to trimming and J lost 7 bases; unmatched junction nucleotides: 6. The CDR3 DNA is TGTGCCAGCCGGCGGGAGGGCCTGAATGAGCAGTTCTTC. Protein: CASRREGLNEQFF. The full variable domain, completed using reference TRBV2 and TRBJ2-1, is EPEVTQTPSHQVTQMGQEVILRCVPISNHLYFYWYRQILGQKVEFLVSFYNNEISEKSEIFDDQFSVERPDGSNFTLKIRSTKLEDSAMYFCASRREGLNEQFFGPGTRLTVL.

The chain is built from TRBV5-6 and TRBJ1-2, with TRBD1 matching 8 bases. The CDR3 totals 12 residues. Germline values: CDR1 SGHDT, CDR2 YYEEEE. Trimming removed 3 bases from V and 8 bases from J; junction bases left unmatched: 3. CDR3 loop: CASSSTGAGYTF. In DNA, the CDR3 is TGTGCCAGCAGCTCGACAGGGGCCGGCTACACCTTC.

The V gene is TRBV19, the J gene TRBJ2-1, with a tentative D call TRBD2 (6 bases). V lost 5 bases and J 2 bases, leaving 10 bases between the germline ends. Germline V gene sequence: CDR1 LNHDA, CDR2 SQIVND (reference sequence). The CDR3 runs to 14 residues. The CDR3 bases are TGTGCCAGTAGTCGGCGGGAAACCTACAATGAGCAGTTCTTC. Protein product: CASSRRETYNEQFF.

This chain uses TRBV11-2 with TRBJ2-7; D is unclear. The CDR3 has 13 residues. Germline CDR1 and CDR2: SGHAT and FQNNGV. The germline V and J ends were trimmed by 1 base and 7 bases, with 11 bases remaining between them. This CDR3 reads CASSLGERYEQYF. The CDR3 bases are TGTGCCAGCAGCTTAGGAGAGAGGTATGAGCAGTACTTC.